The T cell receptor (beta chain) under discussion was sequenced for a study of cytotoxic CD8 clonotypes in ibrutinib-treated CLL. Trimming cost V 6 bases and J 6 bases, with 9 bases left between them. The CDR3 has 11 amino acids. Germline loops: CDR1 SQVTM, CDR2 ANQGSEA. Comments on this clone: Its antigen is unidentified.

Produced via immunoSEQ multiplex PCR; TCRdb's table is partial and in-frame only. The sample lists some 160,000 clones; more than 65% were seen once. Study-level findings and limits: Clonality (at baseline) was higher than in age-matched healthy donors and tracked circulating CD8+ T-cell counts.

This clonotype was obtained from a human donor with chronic lymphocytic leukemia. This chain uses TRBV29-1 with TRBJ2-4; D is unclear. Sequencing used PBMCs, obtained after 12 months of ibrutinib treatment. CDR3 nucleotides: TGCAGCGTCAAGGATCGAAACATTCAGTACTTC. This translates into CSVKDRNIQYF.